The clone carrying this TCR beta chain was picked up many times. The CDR3 covers 14 residues. Germline CDR1 and CDR2: SGHTA and FQGNSA. The V gene end was trimmed by 5 bases and the J gene end by 6 bases; junction bases not matched to a gene: 5. Clones were sequenced by immunoSEQ multiplex PCR, and TCRdb holds only the in-frame ones, with some missing. This record lists about 40,000 clones, none seen once only, and the top ten clones contain approximately 6%. These data are taken from a study of T cells after posttransplantation cyclophosphamide. The sequencing input was PBMCs. The chain is built from TRBV7-2 and TRBJ1-5, with 9 positions matching TRBD1. This receptor was taken from a man between 25 and 39 years old in good health and a related stem cell transplant donor. For the CDR3, the DNA is TGTGCCAGCAGCACCGGGACAGGGATTCAGCCCCAGCATTTT. This translates into CASSTGTGIQPQHF.